This T cell receptor beta chain appears in the sequencing data of a study of cytomegalovirus exposure and HLA in healthy donors. This clone was recorded a few times. The CDR3 consists of 15 residues. Trimming removed 6 bases from V and 5 bases from J, with 20 bases in between. Germline V lookup: CDR1 SGDLS, CDR2 YYNGEE. The PCR contained 60 Vbeta and 13 Jbeta primers. TCRdb keeps only in-frame clones here, not all; method: immunoSEQ multiplex PCR. The profile shows 140,000 or so clones, 60% to 85% of them singletons. Sample: PBMCs. The clonotype originates from a man aged 35-49 years in good health and CMV-seronegative. This rearrangement joins TRBV9 to TRBJ2-5, with D perhaps TRBD2 (5 bases). CDR3 sequence (DNA): TGTGCCAGCACCAAATCGGGCCATCGGGATGAGACCCAGTACTTC. Amino acids: CASTKSGHRDETQYF.